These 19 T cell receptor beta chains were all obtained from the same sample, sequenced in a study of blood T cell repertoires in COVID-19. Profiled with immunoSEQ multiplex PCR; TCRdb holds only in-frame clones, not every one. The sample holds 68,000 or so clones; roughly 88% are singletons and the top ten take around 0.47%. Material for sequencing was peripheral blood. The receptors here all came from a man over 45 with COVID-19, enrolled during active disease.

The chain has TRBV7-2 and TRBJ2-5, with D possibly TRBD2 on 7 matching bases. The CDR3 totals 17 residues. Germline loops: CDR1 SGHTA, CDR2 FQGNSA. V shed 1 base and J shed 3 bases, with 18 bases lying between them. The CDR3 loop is CASSLDPGGGLKETQYF. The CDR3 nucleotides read TGTGCCAGCAGCTTAGACCCGGGGGGCGGGCTAAAAGAGACCCAGTACTTC.

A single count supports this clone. The CDR3 sequence: CASSNGAGEGEQYF. In DNA form, the CDR3 reads TGTGCCAGCAGCAACGGGGCAGGGGAAGGCGAGCAGTACTTC. The chain carries TRBV3-1 (or the pseudogene TRBV3-2) and TRBJ2-7; weak D call: TRBD1 (6 bases). V lost 5 bases and J 6 bases, leaving 17 bases between the germline ends. Germline V CDR1 and CDR2: LGHDT, YNNKEL (reference sequence). This CDR3 comprises 14 residues.

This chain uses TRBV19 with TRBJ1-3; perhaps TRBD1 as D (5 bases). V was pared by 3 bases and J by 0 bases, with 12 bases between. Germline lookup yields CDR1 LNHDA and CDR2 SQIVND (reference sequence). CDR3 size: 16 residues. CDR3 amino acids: CASSMGGVNSGNTIYF. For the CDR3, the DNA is TGTGCCAGTAGTATGGGAGGGGTCAACTCTGGAAACACCATATATTTT.

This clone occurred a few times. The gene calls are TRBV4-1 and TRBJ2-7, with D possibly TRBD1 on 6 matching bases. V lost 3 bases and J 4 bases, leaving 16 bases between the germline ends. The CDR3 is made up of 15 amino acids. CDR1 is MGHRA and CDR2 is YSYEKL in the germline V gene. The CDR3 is CASSHGLLGGYEQYF. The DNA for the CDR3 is TGCGCCAGCAGCCATGGACTCCTAGGGGGATACGAGCAGTACTTC.

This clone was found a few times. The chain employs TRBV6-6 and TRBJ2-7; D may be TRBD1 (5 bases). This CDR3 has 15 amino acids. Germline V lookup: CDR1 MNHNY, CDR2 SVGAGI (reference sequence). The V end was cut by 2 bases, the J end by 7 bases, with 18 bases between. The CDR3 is CASSYGASAQGEQYF. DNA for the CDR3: TGTGCCAGCAGTTACGGGGCTAGTGCCCAGGGAGAGCAGTACTTC.

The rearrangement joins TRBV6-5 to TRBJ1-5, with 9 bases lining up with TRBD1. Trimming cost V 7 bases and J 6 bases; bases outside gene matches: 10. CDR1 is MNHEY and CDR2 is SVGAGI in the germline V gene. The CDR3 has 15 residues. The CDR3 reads CASTWGQGRVQPQHF. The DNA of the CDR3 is TGTGCCAGCACATGGGGACAGGGACGCGTTCAGCCCCAGCATTTT.

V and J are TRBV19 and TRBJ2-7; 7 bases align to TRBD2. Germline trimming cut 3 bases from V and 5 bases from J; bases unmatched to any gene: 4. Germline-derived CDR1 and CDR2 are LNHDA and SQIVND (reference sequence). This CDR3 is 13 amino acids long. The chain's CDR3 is CASSIARGDEQYF. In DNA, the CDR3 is TGTGCCAGTAGTATTGCCCGGGGGGACGAGCAGTACTTC.

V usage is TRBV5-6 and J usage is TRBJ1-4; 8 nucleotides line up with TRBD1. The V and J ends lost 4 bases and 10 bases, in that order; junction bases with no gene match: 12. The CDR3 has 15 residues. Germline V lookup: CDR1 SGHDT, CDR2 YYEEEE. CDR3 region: CASSTRDRQGGKLFF. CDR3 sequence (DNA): TGTGCCAGCAGCACGAGGGACAGGCAGGGGGGAAAACTGTTTTTT.

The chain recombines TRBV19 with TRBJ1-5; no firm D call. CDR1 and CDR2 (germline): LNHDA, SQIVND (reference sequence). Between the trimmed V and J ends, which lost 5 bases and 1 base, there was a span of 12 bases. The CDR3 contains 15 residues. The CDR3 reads CASSSVDWSNQPQHF. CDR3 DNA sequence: TGTGCCAGTAGTTCCGTGGACTGGAGCAATCAGCCCCAGCATTTT.

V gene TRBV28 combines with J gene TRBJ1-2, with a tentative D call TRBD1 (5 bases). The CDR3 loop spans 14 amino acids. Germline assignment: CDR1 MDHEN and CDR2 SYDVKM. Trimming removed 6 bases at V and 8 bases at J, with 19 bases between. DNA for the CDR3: TGTGCCAGCAGGCCCGGGGGACGGATGTGGGGCTACACCTTC. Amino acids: CASRPGGRMWGYTF.

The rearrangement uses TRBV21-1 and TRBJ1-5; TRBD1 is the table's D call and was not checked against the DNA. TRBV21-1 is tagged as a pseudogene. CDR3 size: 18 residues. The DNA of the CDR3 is TGTGCCAGCAGCAAAGACCGGGACAGTCCAAATAGCAATCAGCCCCAGCATTTT. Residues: CASSKDRDSPNSNQPQHF.

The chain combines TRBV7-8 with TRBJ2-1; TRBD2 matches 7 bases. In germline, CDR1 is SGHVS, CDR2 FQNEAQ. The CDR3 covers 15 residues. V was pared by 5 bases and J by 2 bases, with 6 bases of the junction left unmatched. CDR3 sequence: CASSRTRTTYNEQFF. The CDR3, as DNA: TGTGCCAGCAGCCGGACTAGAACTACCTACAATGAGCAGTTCTTC.

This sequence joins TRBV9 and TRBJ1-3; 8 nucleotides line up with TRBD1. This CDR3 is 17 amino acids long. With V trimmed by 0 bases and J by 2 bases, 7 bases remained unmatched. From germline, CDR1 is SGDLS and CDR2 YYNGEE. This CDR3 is CASSVGPGQGTGNTIYF. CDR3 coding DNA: TGTGCCAGCAGCGTAGGCCCCGGACAGGGAACTGGAAACACCATATATTTT.

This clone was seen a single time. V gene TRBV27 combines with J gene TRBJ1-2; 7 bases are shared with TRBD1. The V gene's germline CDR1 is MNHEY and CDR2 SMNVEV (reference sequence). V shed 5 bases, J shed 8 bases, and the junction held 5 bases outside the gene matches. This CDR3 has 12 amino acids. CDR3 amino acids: CASSRQGVGYTF. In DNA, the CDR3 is TGTGCCAGCAGTCGACAGGGAGTCGGCTACACCTTC.

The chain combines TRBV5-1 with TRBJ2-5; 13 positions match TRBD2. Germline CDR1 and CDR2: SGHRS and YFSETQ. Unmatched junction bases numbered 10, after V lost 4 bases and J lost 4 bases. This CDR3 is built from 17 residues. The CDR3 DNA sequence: TGCGCCAGCAGCCCCGGGACTAGCGGGATATCTATAGAGACCCAGTACTTC. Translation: CASSPGTSGISIETQYF.

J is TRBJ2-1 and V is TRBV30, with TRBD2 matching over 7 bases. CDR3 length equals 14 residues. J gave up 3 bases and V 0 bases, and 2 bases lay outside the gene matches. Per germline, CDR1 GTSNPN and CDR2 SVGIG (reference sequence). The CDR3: CAWSVWTSYNEQFF. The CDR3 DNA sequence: TGTGCCTGGAGTGTATGGACTAGCTACAATGAGCAGTTCTTC.

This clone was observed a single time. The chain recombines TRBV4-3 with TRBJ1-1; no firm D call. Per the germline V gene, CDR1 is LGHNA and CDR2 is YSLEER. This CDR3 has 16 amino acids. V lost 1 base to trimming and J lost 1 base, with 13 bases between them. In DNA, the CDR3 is TGCGCCAGCAGCCAAGTTTGGAGGATCGGGAACACTGAAGCTTTCTTT. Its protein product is CASSQVWRIGNTEAFF.

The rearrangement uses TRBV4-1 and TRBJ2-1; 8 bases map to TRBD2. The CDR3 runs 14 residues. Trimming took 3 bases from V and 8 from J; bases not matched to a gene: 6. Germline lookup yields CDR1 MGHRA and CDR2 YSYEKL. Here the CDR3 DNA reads TGCGCCAGCAGCCAGGGACTAGTCTCTTATGAGCAGTTCTTC. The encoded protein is CASSQGLVSYEQFF.

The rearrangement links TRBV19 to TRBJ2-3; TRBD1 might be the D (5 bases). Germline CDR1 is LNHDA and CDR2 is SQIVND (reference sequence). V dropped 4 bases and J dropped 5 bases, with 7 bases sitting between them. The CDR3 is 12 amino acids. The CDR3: CASSKGKDTQYF. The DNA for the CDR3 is TGTGCCAGTAGTAAGGGGAAAGATACGCAGTATTTT.